This is a list of T cell receptor beta chains from one sample in a study of Ad26.COV2.S vaccination and SARS-CoV-2 variants. TCRdb keeps only in-frame clones here, not all; method: immunoSEQ multiplex PCR. The table shows 250,000 to 300,000 clones, with over 75% occurring only once. This material consisted of peripheral blood, taken in a trial of Ad26.COV2.S vaccine versus placebo. These receptors were obtained from a person between 18 and 65 years old who received the Ad26.COV2.S COVID-19 vaccine or a placebo. The CDR3 runs from the conserved cysteine through the conserved F or W. The D gene is left open where the match is weak.

V	D	CDR3
TRBV3-1/TRBV3-2	-	CASGVYNEQFF
TRBV3-1/TRBV3-2	-	CASSQGRAETQYF
TRBV15	TRBD2	CATSGLADAYEQYF
TRBV7-8	TRBD2	CASSPPPSGHTGELFF
TRBV6-2/TRBV6-3	-	CASSFGNRANEQYF
TRBV19	-	CASSIRDLSSYEQYF
TRBV19	TRBD1	CASSADREVYTEAFF
TRBV9	TRBD2	CASSGGTSGAFDEQFF
TRBV4-1	-	CASSAGGITNEKLFF
TRBV11-1	-	CASSFGANTEAFF
TRBV28	TRBD1	CASRHSGTGAEQYF
TRBV7-3	-	CASSSRGGSEQYF
TRBV7-9	-	CASSLPGQTYEQYF
TRBV24-1	-	CATSDAGANEQFF
TRBV4-3	-	CASSQDRLVVDTQYF
TRBV30	TRBD1	CAWSGTGLISGNTIYF
TRBV7-2	-	CASSLVDTQYF
TRBV3-1/TRBV3-2	-	CASSQRSTDTQYF
TRBV27	-	CASSPSWRIKDTQYF
TRBV15	-	CATSPDNQETQYF
TRBV5-1	TRBD1	CASSPDPGTASLQYF
TRBV28	TRBD2	CASSLFLAGVHNEQFF
TRBV6-1	-	CASSELAILYNEQFF
TRBV11-2	-	CASSPYRGNSIYF
TRBV20-1	-	CSARGPDEQFF
TRBV2	-	CASRWGGPNEQFF
TRBV6-5	TRBD1	CASRGWQGDTGELFF
TRBV12-5	-	CASGLNPNYGYTF
TRBV10-3	-	CAISESGGSYEQYF
TRBV25-1	-	CASSDTTAKLFF
TRBV5-4	TRBD1	CASSSRQGGSGNTIYF
TRBV30	-	CAWRRSGRNTEAFF
TRBV6-6	-	CASEREDTQYF
TRBV28	-	CASSLKSPVHGNTF
TRBV5-4	-	CASSLAVSPYNEQFF
TRBV6-1	-	CASSDEGYTIYF
TRBV18	-	CASSPDRYNYGYTF
TRBV24-1	TRBD2	CATSDPGTSDGDEQFF
TRBV2	-	CASSETRANVLTF
TRBV5-4	TRBD1	CASSGTGGRPGELFF
TRBV7-2	TRBD2	CASSAGRGRSDEQFF
TRBV6-2/TRBV6-3	-	CASSYSSYPGMGQPQHF
TRBV30	-	CAWSVSYEQYF
TRBV4-3	-	CASSPWAGVNTEAFF
TRBV5-1	-	CASSGQADTQYF
TRBV11-1	-	CASSLVLTVDEQYF
TRBV5-5	-	CASSPRAGAVNNAFF
TRBV3-1/TRBV3-2	-	CASSVGSYEQYF
TRBV5-1	-	CASSLAGTIGELFF
TRBV7-9	-	CASSSLDSSHEQYF
TRBV14	-	CASSQDFLSGANVLTF